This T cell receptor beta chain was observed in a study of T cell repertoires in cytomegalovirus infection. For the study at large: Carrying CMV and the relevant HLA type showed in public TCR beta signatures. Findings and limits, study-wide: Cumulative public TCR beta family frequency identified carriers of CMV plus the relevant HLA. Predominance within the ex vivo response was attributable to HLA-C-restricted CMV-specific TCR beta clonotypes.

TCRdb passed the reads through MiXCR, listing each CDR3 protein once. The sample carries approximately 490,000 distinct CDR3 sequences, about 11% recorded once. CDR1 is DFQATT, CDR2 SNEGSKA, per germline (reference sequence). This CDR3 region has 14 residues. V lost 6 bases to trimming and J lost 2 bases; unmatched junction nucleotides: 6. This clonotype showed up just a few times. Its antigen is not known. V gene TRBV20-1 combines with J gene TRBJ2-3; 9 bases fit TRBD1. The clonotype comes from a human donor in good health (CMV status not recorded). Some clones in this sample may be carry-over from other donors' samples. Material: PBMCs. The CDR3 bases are TGCAGTGCCAAACAGGGGGCGACCACAGATACGCAGTATTTT. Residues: CSAKQGATTDTQYF.